The rows below give T cell receptor beta chains drawn from one sample of a study of identifying expanded T cells in peripheral blood. Repertoires were generated with immunoSEQ multiplex PCR, while TCRdb's copy carries only in-frame clones and drops some. The sample shows 90,000 to 95,000 clones, approximately 91% of them seen only once. The sequencing sample was made of blood. All receptors derive from a person between 18 and 75 years old in good health. Both conserved end residues are part of each CDR3. Each record gives: J gene, clone size, V gene, D gene, CDR3 protein, CDR3 DNA. A D gene is named only where the DNA matches it firmly. A clone size is listed for some rows: how often the clone was seen (once, few, many), or a class if it is expanded.

J gene: TRBJ1-3; clone size: NA; V gene: TRBV15; D gene: NA; CDR3 protein: CATSRAIGRTGNTIYF; CDR3 DNA: TGTGCCACCAGCAGAGCGATTGGGAGGACCGGAAACACCATATATTTT
J gene: TRBJ1-2; clone size: few; V gene: TRBV14; D gene: TRBD1; CDR3 protein: CASSRGQAQGYTF; CDR3 DNA: TGTGCCAGCAGCAGGGGACAGGCCCAGGGCTACACCTTC
J gene: TRBJ1-1; clone size: NA; V gene: TRBV7-2; D gene: NA; CDR3 protein: CASIRTGNTEAFF; CDR3 DNA: TGTGCCAGCATCAGAACAGGGAACACTGAAGCTTTCTTT
J gene: TRBJ2-2; clone size: NA; V gene: TRBV7-9; D gene: TRBD1; CDR3 protein: CASSLVRQGDDGELFF; CDR3 DNA: TGTGCCAGCAGCTTAGTACGACAGGGAGATGACGGGGAGCTGTTTTTT
J gene: TRBJ2-7; clone size: NA; V gene: TRBV30; D gene: NA; CDR3 protein: CAWRESGWAYEQYF; CDR3 DNA: TGTGCCTGGAGAGAGTCAGGGTGGGCCTACGAGCAGTACTTC
J gene: TRBJ1-5; clone size: once; V gene: TRBV5-6; D gene: TRBD1; CDR3 protein: CASSRQGVQPQHF; CDR3 DNA: TGTGCCAGCAGCCGACAGGGGGTCCAGCCCCAGCATTTT
J gene: TRBJ1-2; clone size: NA; V gene: TRBV7-2; D gene: NA; CDR3 protein: CASSLAYGQSSHGYTF; CDR3 DNA: TGTGCCAGCAGCTTAGCTTACGGGCAGTCAAGCCATGGCTACACCTTC
J gene: TRBJ1-2; clone size: NA; V gene: TRBV6-6; D gene: NA; CDR3 protein: CASSSREGYGYTF; CDR3 DNA: TGTGCCAGCAGTTCGAGGGAGGGCTATGGCTACACCTTC
J gene: TRBJ1-2; clone size: many; V gene: TRBV6-1; D gene: NA; CDR3 protein: CASSEAPEGSYGYTF; CDR3 DNA: TGTGCCAGCAGTGAAGCTCCTGAGGGTAGCTATGGCTACACCTTC
J gene: TRBJ2-3; clone size: NA; V gene: TRBV7-2; D gene: NA; CDR3 protein: CASSARGDTQYF; CDR3 DNA: TGTGCCAGCAGCGCCAGGGGAGATACGCAGTATTTT
J gene: TRBJ1-1; clone size: NA; V gene: TRBV2; D gene: TRBD1; CDR3 protein: CASSEGQGLYF; CDR3 DNA: TGTGCCAGCAGTGAGGGACAGGGCCTTTACTTT
J gene: TRBJ2-7; clone size: NA; V gene: TRBV6-5; D gene: NA; CDR3 protein: CASSLSGTGEQYF; CDR3 DNA: TGTGCCAGCAGTTTGTCAGGGACGGGGGAGCAGTACTTC
J gene: TRBJ2-1; clone size: once; V gene: TRBV19; D gene: NA; CDR3 protein: CASSIGSEQFF; CDR3 DNA: TGTGCCAGTAGTATAGGCAGTGAGCAGTTCTTC
J gene: TRBJ1-2; clone size: NA; V gene: TRBV2; D gene: NA; CDR3 protein: CASSADAAPYGYTF; CDR3 DNA: TGTGCCAGCAGTGCCGACGCGGCCCCCTATGGCTACACCTTC
J gene: TRBJ1-1; clone size: NA; V gene: TRBV7-2; D gene: NA; CDR3 protein: CASSRGGANTEAFF; CDR3 DNA: TGTGCCAGCAGCCGTGGGGGCGCGAACACTGAAGCTTTCTTT
J gene: TRBJ1-4; clone size: NA; V gene: TRBV25-1; D gene: NA; CDR3 protein: CASSPKKNEKLFF; CDR3 DNA: TGTGCCAGCAGTCCAAAAAAAAATGAAAAACTGTTTTTT
J gene: TRBJ2-1; clone size: NA; V gene: TRBV2; D gene: NA; CDR3 protein: CASGLAFSYNEQFF; CDR3 DNA: TGTGCCAGCGGCCTGGCATTCTCCTACAATGAGCAGTTCTTC
J gene: TRBJ1-4; clone size: once; V gene: TRBV27; D gene: NA; CDR3 protein: CASSLKQGGDEKLFF; CDR3 DNA: TGTGCCAGCAGTTTAAAACAGGGTGGGGATGAAAAACTGTTTTTT
J gene: TRBJ1-2; clone size: NA; V gene: TRBV28; D gene: NA; CDR3 protein: CASSLWAGGTRAYGYTF; CDR3 DNA: TGTGCCAGCAGTTTATGGGCAGGAGGCACACGTGCGTATGGCTACACCTTC
J gene: TRBJ1-2; clone size: NA; V gene: TRBV4-2; D gene: NA; CDR3 protein: CASSQEVVYYGYTF; CDR3 DNA: TGTGCCAGCAGCCAAGAGGTGGTTTACTATGGCTACACCTTC
J gene: TRBJ2-7; clone size: NA; V gene: TRBV5-3; D gene: NA; CDR3 protein: CARSLTGLRYHYEQYF; CDR3 DNA: TGTGCCAGAAGCTTAACGGGACTCCGATACCACTACGAGCAGTACTTC
J gene: TRBJ1-1; clone size: NA; V gene: TRBV4-1; D gene: NA; CDR3 protein: CASSHKGLRNTEAFF; CDR3 DNA: TGCGCCAGCAGCCATAAGGGACTTAGGAACACTGAAGCTTTCTTT
J gene: TRBJ1-5; clone size: NA; V gene: TRBV12-5; D gene: NA; CDR3 protein: CASASITYSNQPQHF; CDR3 DNA: TGTGCTAGTGCCTCTATAACTTATAGCAATCAGCCCCAGCATTTT
J gene: TRBJ1-1; clone size: NA; V gene: TRBV7-9; D gene: NA; CDR3 protein: CASSLFTIEAFF; CDR3 DNA: TGTGCCAGCAGCTTATTTACAATTGAAGCTTTCTTT
J gene: TRBJ1-2; clone size: NA; V gene: TRBV5-1; D gene: NA; CDR3 protein: CASSLGRNYGYTF; CDR3 DNA: TGCGCCAGCTCCTTAGGACGCAACTATGGCTACACCTTC
J gene: TRBJ2-3; clone size: NA; V gene: TRBV5-1; D gene: NA; CDR3 protein: CASSPTVFSTDTQYF; CDR3 DNA: TGCGCCAGCAGCCCCACAGTTTTTAGCACAGATACGCAGTATTTT
J gene: TRBJ2-2; clone size: NA; V gene: TRBV29-1; D gene: NA; CDR3 protein: CSVPTGNTGELFF; CDR3 DNA: TGCAGCGTTCCGACAGGGAACACCGGGGAGCTGTTTTTT
J gene: TRBJ1-4; clone size: many; V gene: TRBV5-4; D gene: NA; CDR3 protein: CASSLDQTNEKLFF; CDR3 DNA: TGTGCCAGCAGCTTAGACCAAACTAATGAAAAACTGTTTTTT
J gene: TRBJ2-7; clone size: NA; V gene: TRBV7-2; D gene: TRBD1; CDR3 protein: CASSLGRDSSYEQYF; CDR3 DNA: TGTGCCAGCAGCTTAGGCCGGGACAGCTCCTACGAGCAGTACTTC
J gene: TRBJ1-3; clone size: NA; V gene: TRBV4-2; D gene: TRBD1; CDR3 protein: CASSQHSDQGVAGNTIYF; CDR3 DNA: TGTGCCAGCAGCCAACACTCCGACCAGGGGGTGGCGGGAAACACCATATATTTT
J gene: TRBJ2-3; clone size: NA; V gene: TRBV9; D gene: TRBD2; CDR3 protein: CASSTKRGASTDTQYF; CDR3 DNA: TGTGCCAGCAGCACAAAGCGGGGGGCTAGCACAGATACGCAGTATTTT
J gene: TRBJ1-2; clone size: NA; V gene: TRBV19; D gene: NA; CDR3 protein: CATRPWTESNYGYTF; CDR3 DNA: TGTGCCACCCGCCCTTGGACAGAATCTAACTATGGCTACACCTTC
J gene: TRBJ1-3; clone size: NA; V gene: TRBV5-5; D gene: NA; CDR3 protein: CASSLRVLNTIYF; CDR3 DNA: TGTGCCAGCAGCTTGAGGGTCCTGAACACCATATATTTT
J gene: TRBJ2-6; clone size: NA; V gene: TRBV5-5; D gene: NA; CDR3 protein: CASSLQVSGANVLTF; CDR3 DNA: TGTGCCAGCAGCTTGCAAGTCTCTGGGGCCAACGTCCTGACTTTC
J gene: TRBJ1-4; clone size: NA; V gene: TRBV19; D gene: NA; CDR3 protein: CASSIPRVGEKLFF; CDR3 DNA: TGTGCCAGTAGTATCCCCAGGGTGGGAGAAAAACTGTTTTTT
J gene: TRBJ1-1; clone size: few; V gene: TRBV19; D gene: TRBD1; CDR3 protein: CASSIGTGVTEAFF; CDR3 DNA: TGTGCCAGTAGTATAGGGACAGGGGTTACTGAAGCTTTCTTT
J gene: TRBJ2-7; clone size: NA; V gene: TRBV5-1; D gene: NA; CDR3 protein: CASSALPGPTYEQYF; CDR3 DNA: TGCGCCAGCAGCGCCTTACCGGGACCCACCTACGAGCAGTACTTC
J gene: TRBJ2-6; clone size: NA; V gene: TRBV9; D gene: NA; CDR3 protein: CASSVDGTGANVLTF; CDR3 DNA: TGTGCCAGCAGCGTAGATGGAACCGGGGCCAACGTCCTGACTTTC
J gene: TRBJ1-2; clone size: NA; V gene: TRBV19; D gene: NA; CDR3 protein: CASSDRNYGYTF; CDR3 DNA: TGTGCCAGTTCCGACAGAAACTATGGCTACACCTTC
J gene: TRBJ2-3; clone size: NA; V gene: TRBV2; D gene: NA; CDR3 protein: CASSDGGGTDTQYF; CDR3 DNA: TGTGCCAGCAGCGACGGGGGTGGCACAGATACGCAGTATTTT
J gene: TRBJ2-1; clone size: once; V gene: TRBV4-1; D gene: TRBD2; CDR3 protein: CASSQDPGGGANNEQFF; CDR3 DNA: TGCGCCAGCAGCCAAGATCCGGGCGGGGGGGCCAACAATGAGCAGTTCTTC
J gene: TRBJ1-5; clone size: NA; V gene: TRBV10-3; D gene: TRBD1; CDR3 protein: CAISESIGTGGRQPQHF; CDR3 DNA: TGTGCCATCAGTGAGTCGATCGGGACAGGGGGCAGACAGCCCCAGCATTTT
J gene: TRBJ2-5; clone size: few; V gene: TRBV11-2; D gene: NA; CDR3 protein: CASSRPGEETQYF; CDR3 DNA: TGTGCCAGCAGCCGACCTGGGGAAGAGACCCAGTACTTC
J gene: TRBJ2-3; clone size: NA; V gene: TRBV6-5; D gene: NA; CDR3 protein: CASSYLGGDTQYF; CDR3 DNA: TGTGCCAGCAGTTACCTGGGGGGAGATACGCAGTATTTT
J gene: TRBJ2-1; clone size: NA; V gene: TRBV11-3; D gene: TRBD2; CDR3 protein: CASSLGGRTYNEQFF; CDR3 DNA: TGTGCCAGCAGCTTGGGCGGGAGAACCTACAATGAGCAGTTCTTC
J gene: TRBJ1-1; clone size: NA; V gene: TRBV6-1; D gene: NA; CDR3 protein: CASRGTQGEAFF; CDR3 DNA: TGTGCCAGCAGGGGTACACAGGGAGAAGCTTTCTTT
J gene: TRBJ1-1; clone size: NA; V gene: TRBV4-3; D gene: TRBD1; CDR3 protein: CASSQERPGGGGSAFF; CDR3 DNA: TGCGCCAGCAGCCAAGAACGCCCTGGAGGGGGCGGGAGTGCTTTCTTT
J gene: TRBJ2-1; clone size: NA; V gene: TRBV9; D gene: TRBD1; CDR3 protein: CASSVLRQGLNEQFF; CDR3 DNA: TGTGCCAGCAGCGTCCTTCGACAGGGGTTGAATGAGCAGTTCTTC
J gene: TRBJ1-2; clone size: NA; V gene: TRBV5-4; D gene: NA; CDR3 protein: CASSLAQGLGGYTF; CDR3 DNA: TGTGCCAGCAGCTTGGCACAGGGTTTAGGTGGCTACACCTTC
J gene: TRBJ1-5; clone size: NA; V gene: TRBV5-1; D gene: NA; CDR3 protein: CASSPTGTLNQPQHF; CDR3 DNA: TGCGCCAGCAGCCCGACCGGGACCCTGAATCAGCCCCAGCATTTT